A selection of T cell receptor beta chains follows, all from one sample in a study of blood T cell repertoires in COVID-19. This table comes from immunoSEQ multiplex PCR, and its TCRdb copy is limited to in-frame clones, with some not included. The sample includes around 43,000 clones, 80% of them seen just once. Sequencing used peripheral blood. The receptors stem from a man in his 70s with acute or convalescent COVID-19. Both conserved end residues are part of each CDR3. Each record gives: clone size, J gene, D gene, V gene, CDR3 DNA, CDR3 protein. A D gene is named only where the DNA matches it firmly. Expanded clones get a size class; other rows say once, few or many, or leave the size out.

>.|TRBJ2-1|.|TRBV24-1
TGTGCCACCAGTGATTCCGCGGGAAGCTCCTACAATGAGCAGTTCTTC
CATSDSAGSSYNEQFF
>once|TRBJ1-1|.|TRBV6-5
TGTGCCAGCAGTCTCTTAGGAACGGAGGCTTTCTTT
CASSLLGTEAFF
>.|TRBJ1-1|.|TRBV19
TGTGCCAGTAGTATAGCCCGGGAGAGTGCTGAAGCTTTCTTT
CASSIARESAEAFF
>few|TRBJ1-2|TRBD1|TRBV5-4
TGTGCCAGCAGCTTAACAGGGGGCGTTGATAACTATGGCTACACCTTC
CASSLTGGVDNYGYTF
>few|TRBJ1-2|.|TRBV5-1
TGCGCCAGCAGGTATTTATTCAACAAAAACTATGGCTACACCTTC
CASRYLFNKNYGYTF
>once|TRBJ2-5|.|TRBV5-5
TGTGCCAGCAGCAATAGGACCTGGAGGGAGACCCAGTACTTC
CASSNRTWRETQYF
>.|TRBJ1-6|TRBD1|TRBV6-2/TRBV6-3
TGTGCCAGCAGCCGCGGGACAGCGAATACTTCACCCCTCCACTTT
CASSRGTANTSPLHF
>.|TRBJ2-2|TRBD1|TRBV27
TGTGCCAGCAGAAGACAGGGCTTGGCCGGGGAGCTGTTTTTT
CASRRQGLAGELFF
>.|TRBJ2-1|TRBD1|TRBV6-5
TGTGCCAGCAGTTACTCGACAGGGGGCGGTGAGCAGTTCTTC
CASSYSTGGGEQFF
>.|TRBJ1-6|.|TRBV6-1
TGTGCCAGCAGTGACCGGGGCTATAATTCACCCCTCCACTTT
CASSDRGYNSPLHF
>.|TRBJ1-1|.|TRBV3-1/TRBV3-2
TGTGCCAGCAGCCAAGGTCGGCGGGACACTGAAGCTTTCTTT
CASSQGRRDTEAFF
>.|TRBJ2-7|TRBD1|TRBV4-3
TGCGCCAGCAGCCTCTACAGGGGGCGGGAGCAGTACTTC
CASSLYRGREQYF
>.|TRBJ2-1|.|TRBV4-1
TGCGCCAGCAGCCAAGAGAGGGCGGGGGAGCAGTTCTTC
CASSQERAGEQFF
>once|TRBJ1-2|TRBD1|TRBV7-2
TGTGCCAGCAGCCAGGGGGTCGGTGGGTCGGGCTATGGCTACACCTTC
CASSQGVGGSGYGYTF
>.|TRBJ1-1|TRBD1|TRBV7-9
TGTGCCAGCAGCAAAACAGGGGTGGTGGACACTGAAGCTTTCTTT
CASSKTGVVDTEAFF